These 12 T cell receptor beta chains originate from one sample sequenced in a study of OX40 agonist ivuxolimab in advanced cancers. This table comes from immunoSEQ multiplex PCR, and its TCRdb copy is limited to in-frame clones, with some not included. The sample includes roughly 86,000 clones, 80% to 90% of them seen just once. Sequenced here: CD4+ or CD8+ T cells sorted from blood, sampled in a trial of the OX40 agonist ivuxolimab. The receptors were gathered from an adult with an advanced solid tumor such as melanoma, head and neck, liver or kidney cancer.

The chain has TRBV7-9 and TRBJ1-2; D not certain. CDR3 length: 13 residues. V gave up 0 bases and J gave up 3 bases, with 5 bases separating them. The germline CDR1 and CDR2 sequences are SEHNR and FQNEAQ (reference sequence). The CDR3 region has the DNA TGTGCCAGCAGCTTAGCGGACGACTATGGCTACACCTTC. It encodes CASSLADDYGYTF.

CDR3 sequence (DNA): TGCAGCGTTCCTCACCGGACAGGGTACATGGAGACCCAGTACTTC. Amino acid sequence: CSVPHRTGYMETQYF. This chain uses TRBV29-1 with TRBJ2-5, with TRBD1 identical over 8 bases. The germline V gene encodes CDR1 SQVTM and CDR2 ANQGSEA. The CDR3 sequence is 15 residues long. The junction had 13 bases not matched to a gene; V was cut back by 5 bases and J by 5 bases.

The chain combines TRBV9 with TRBJ1-1; 7 bases are shared with TRBD1. Germline trimming cut 3 bases from V and 4 bases from J; bases unmatched to any gene: 9. Germline CDR1 and CDR2: SGDLS and YYNGEE. This CDR3 contains 15 residues. The CDR3 DNA is TGTGCCAGCAGCGCCGCCAACAGGGGCTTCACTGAAGCTTTCTTT. Translated: CASSAANRGFTEAFF. The variable domain in full, with the rest retrieved from reference TRBV9 and TRBJ1-1, is DSGVTQTPKHLITATGQRVTLRCSPRSGDLSVYWYQQSLDQGLQFLIQYYNGEERAKGNILERFSAQQFPDLHSELNLSSLELGDSALYFCASSAANRGFTEAFFGQGTRLTVV.

The V gene is TRBV28, the J gene TRBJ1-2; D possibly corresponds to TRBD1 (5 bases). The ends were cut back, 6 bases at V and 6 bases at J, with 14 bases in the middle. Germline CDR1 reads MDHEN; CDR2 reads SYDVKM. The CDR3 loop spans 13 amino acids. The DNA for the CDR3 is TGTGCCAGCAGAACCCGTGGGGGAGATGGCTACACCTTC. Protein product: CASRTRGGDGYTF.

The chain couples TRBV21-1 to TRBJ1-5. TRBV21-1 is marked as a pseudogene. This CDR3 contains 17 residues. CDR3 protein: CASNFRVSLGSNQPQHF. The CDR3 bases are TGTGCCAGCAATTTTAGGGTGAGCCTAGGAAGCAATCAGCCCCAGCATTTT.

This clone occurred a few times. The chain recombines TRBV2 with TRBJ2-7; 7 bases match TRBD1. The CDR3 consists of 15 residues. Germline CDR1 and CDR2: SNHLY and FYNNEI. The V segment lost 5 bases and the J segment 4 bases; nucleotides outside the gene matches: 11. This CDR3 is CASSSSQGPQYEQYF. DNA for the CDR3: TGTGCCAGCAGTTCTTCACAGGGGCCCCAGTACGAGCAGTACTTC.

This chain links TRBV6-4 with TRBJ2-3; D tentatively fits TRBD1 or TRBD2 (5 bases each). V lost 4 bases, J lost 0 bases, and 8 bases lay in between. Looked up from germline, CDR1 is MRHNA and CDR2 is SNTAGT. The CDR3 consists of 14 residues. The CDR3 nucleotides read TGTGCCAGCAGTGCTGAGGGGAGCACAGATACGCAGTATTTT. Its protein is CASSAEGSTDTQYF.

V is TRBV6-5 and J is TRBJ1-1; the D is unclear. V was trimmed by 0 bases and J by 1 base, leaving 12 bases between them. The CDR3 sequence is 16 residues long. CDR1 is MNHEY and CDR2 is SVGAGI in the germline V gene. DNA of the CDR3: TGTGCCAGCAGTTACTCTCCGGCAGGACGGAACACTGAAGCTTTCTTT. It yields the protein CASSYSPAGRNTEAFF.

The CDR3 DNA follows: TGTGCCAGCAGTTACTCACGAGAGGTCACCGGGGAGCTGTTTTTT. Its protein is CASSYSREVTGELFF. The genes are TRBV6-5 and TRBJ2-2; D gene ambiguous. CDR1 and CDR2 (germline): MNHEY, SVGAGI. V was clipped by 0 bases and J by 4 bases, with 9 bases between them. The CDR3 runs to 15 residues.

As DNA, the CDR3 is TGTGCCAGCAGCTTGGAAACGGGGCCGGGGTATGGCTACACCTTC. It translates to CASSLETGPGYGYTF. The V and J genes are TRBV5-5 and TRBJ1-2; the D gene is possibly TRBD1 (5 bases). V was trimmed by 0 bases and J by 5 bases, leaving 14 bases between them. This CDR3 spans 15 amino acids. Germline V gene sequence: CDR1 SGHKS, CDR2 YYEKEE (reference sequence).

The CDR3 spells CASSEPKGGTETQYF. The CDR3 DNA reads TGTGCCAGCAGTGAACCCAAGGGCGGGACGGAGACCCAGTACTTC. This chain connects TRBV25-1 to TRBJ2-5, with D perhaps TRBD2 (6 bases). The ends were cut back, 2 bases at V and 5 bases at J, with 15 bases in the middle. CDR1 MGHDK and CDR2 SYGVNS come from the germline V gene. The CDR3 totals 15 residues. Drawing the rest from reference TRBV25-1 and TRBJ2-5, the complete variable domain is EADIYQTPRYLVIGTGKKITLECSQTMGHDKMYWYQQDPGMELHLIHYSYGVNSTEKGDLSSESTVSRIRTEHFPLTLESARPSHTSQYLCASSEPKGGTETQYFGPGTRLLVL.

This chain joins TRBV27 and TRBJ1-2; no reliable D call. Trimming cost V 4 bases and J 2 bases, with 11 bases left between them. Germline V CDR1 and CDR2: MNHEY, SMNVEV (reference sequence). The CDR3 runs to 14 residues. The CDR3 spells CASSSLIGNYGYTF. The CDR3 DNA follows: TGTGCCAGCAGTTCGTTGATAGGGAACTATGGCTACACCTTC.